The entry that follows covers one T cell receptor beta chain sequence. This table comes from immunoSEQ multiplex PCR, and its TCRdb copy is limited to in-frame clones, with some not included. The sample carries around 37,000 clones, around 90% recorded once. The sample originates from a study of graft-versus-host responses after intestinal transplantation. Graft-derived tissue was subjected to processing to liberate intraepithelial and lamina propria lymphocytes. The CDR3 extends over 15 amino acids. V was pared by 7 bases and J by 3 bases, with 16 bases between. Germline V gives CDR1 MDHEN, CDR2 SYDVKM.

The V gene is TRBV28, the J gene TRBJ1-3, with D possibly being TRBD1 (6 bases). The sample in question was ileum tissue, obtained almost 210 days after intestinal transplant. The sequence came from a human patient who received an intestinal transplant, so some T cells may come from the graft donor. The CDR3 region has the DNA TGTGCCAGCACCCCTTCAACAGGGCATGGAAACACCATATATTTT. Protein sequence: CASTPSTGHGNTIYF.